This is a list of T cell receptor beta chains from one sample in a study of blood T cell repertoires in COVID-19. Sequenced by immunoSEQ multiplex PCR; TCRdb stores in-frame clones only, minus some. The sample has 90,000 to 100,000 clones; around 88% are singletons. Sequencing was performed on peripheral blood. These receptors came from a woman aged 60-75 years with COVID-19, enrolled during active disease. The CDR3 runs from the conserved cysteine through the conserved F or W. D genes are given only for firm matches. Size is stated for part of the rows, as once, few or many counts, or as a class when the clone is expanded.

d_call: TRBD2; clone_size: .; v_call: TRBV10-3; j_call: TRBJ2-7; cdr3_nt: TGTGCCATCAGTCTGACTAGCGGGGGGTACGAGCAGTACTTC; cdr3_aa: CAISLTSGGYEQYF
d_call: .; clone_size: .; v_call: TRBV9; j_call: TRBJ1-4; cdr3_nt: TGTGCCAGCAGCACTCAGGGTTTTAATGAAAAACTGTTTTTT; cdr3_aa: CASSTQGFNEKLFF
d_call: TRBD1; clone_size: once; v_call: TRBV7-9; j_call: TRBJ1-2; cdr3_nt: TGTGCCAGCAGCAACAGGGGTTTTAATGGCTACACCTTC; cdr3_aa: CASSNRGFNGYTF
d_call: .; clone_size: .; v_call: TRBV4-2; j_call: TRBJ2-2; cdr3_nt: TGTGCCAGCAGCCAAATAGGGGGGACAGACACCGGGGAGCTGTTTTTT; cdr3_aa: CASSQIGGTDTGELFF
d_call: .; clone_size: .; v_call: TRBV9; j_call: TRBJ1-2; cdr3_nt: TGTGCCAGCGTGGGCAGGGTTTATGGCTACACCTTC; cdr3_aa: CASVGRVYGYTF
d_call: .; clone_size: .; v_call: TRBV10-3; j_call: TRBJ1-2; cdr3_nt: TGTGCCATCAGTGAGATCTTAGGACAGTGGGCTAACTATGGCTACACCTTC; cdr3_aa: CAISEILGQWANYGYTF
d_call: TRBD1; clone_size: .; v_call: TRBV2; j_call: TRBJ2-2; cdr3_nt: TGTGCCAGCAAAGGGACAGGGAACACCGGGGAGCTGTTTTTT; cdr3_aa: CASKGTGNTGELFF
d_call: .; clone_size: .; v_call: TRBV4-1; j_call: TRBJ2-3; cdr3_nt: TGCGCCAGCAGCCAACGGGATCTGACAGATACGCAGTATTTT; cdr3_aa: CASSQRDLTDTQYF
d_call: .; clone_size: .; v_call: TRBV5-1; j_call: TRBJ2-5; cdr3_nt: TGCGCCAGCGGGGGGACAGCTCAAGAGACCCAGTACTTC; cdr3_aa: CASGGTAQETQYF
d_call: .; clone_size: once; v_call: TRBV12-3/TRBV12-4; j_call: TRBJ1-1; cdr3_nt: TGTGCCAGCACGAGGGGGATGAACACTGAAGCTTTCTTT; cdr3_aa: CASTRGMNTEAFF
d_call: .; clone_size: .; v_call: TRBV24-1; j_call: TRBJ1-4; cdr3_nt: TGTGCCACCAGTCCTGCAGGTGAGGGTGGGGATGAAAAACTGTTTTTT; cdr3_aa: CATSPAGEGGDEKLFF
d_call: .; clone_size: .; v_call: TRBV11-2; j_call: TRBJ1-2; cdr3_nt: TGTGCCAGCAGCTTGGGGGGATTCGGCTACACCTTC; cdr3_aa: CASSLGGFGYTF
d_call: .; clone_size: .; v_call: TRBV25-1; j_call: TRBJ2-1; cdr3_nt: TGTGCCAGCAGTAGCCAACACAATGAGCAGTTCTTC; cdr3_aa: CASSSQHNEQFF
d_call: TRBD2; clone_size: .; v_call: TRBV6-5; j_call: TRBJ2-3; cdr3_nt: TGTGCCAGCAGTTCCATTGGACTAGCGGGAGATACGCAGTATTTT; cdr3_aa: CASSSIGLAGDTQYF
d_call: .; clone_size: .; v_call: TRBV7-9; j_call: TRBJ1-1; cdr3_nt: TGTGCCAGCAGCTTAGGCTCGGGAGCTTTCTTT; cdr3_aa: CASSLGSGAFF
d_call: .; clone_size: .; v_call: TRBV5-1; j_call: TRBJ2-3; cdr3_nt: TGCGCCAGCGCCGGAGGACAGAGCACAGATACGCAGTATTTT; cdr3_aa: CASAGGQSTDTQYF
d_call: TRBD2; clone_size: .; v_call: TRBV3-1/TRBV3-2; j_call: TRBJ2-3; cdr3_nt: TGTGCCAGCAGCCAAGACCGGACTAGCGGGGGTAGCACAGATACGCAGTATTTT; cdr3_aa: CASSQDRTSGGSTDTQYF
d_call: .; clone_size: .; v_call: TRBV7-8; j_call: TRBJ1-6; cdr3_nt: TGTGCCAGCAGCACAAGCAGGGTCCGTAGTTCACCCCTCCACTTT; cdr3_aa: CASSTSRVRSSPLHF
d_call: TRBD1; clone_size: few; v_call: TRBV9; j_call: TRBJ2-3; cdr3_nt: TGTGCCAGCAGCACTTTTTCAGGGGGCGAAGATACGCAGTATTTT; cdr3_aa: CASSTFSGGEDTQYF
d_call: .; clone_size: .; v_call: TRBV27; j_call: TRBJ1-4; cdr3_nt: TGTGCCAGCAGAACTATAGACAGTCAAAAACTGTTTTTT; cdr3_aa: CASRTIDSQKLFF
d_call: .; clone_size: .; v_call: TRBV12-3/TRBV12-4; j_call: TRBJ2-5; cdr3_nt: TGTGCCAGCAGTTTCGGCAGCGGGGAGACCCAGTACTTC; cdr3_aa: CASSFGSGETQYF
d_call: TRBD1; clone_size: .; v_call: TRBV4-3; j_call: TRBJ2-2; cdr3_nt: TGCGCCAGCAGCCAAGACTCGACAGGGACCGGGGAGCTGTTTTTT; cdr3_aa: CASSQDSTGTGELFF
d_call: .; clone_size: .; v_call: TRBV9; j_call: TRBJ2-3; cdr3_nt: TGTGCCAGCAACTCACTCGACAGGTTCACAGATACGCAGTATTTT; cdr3_aa: CASNSLDRFTDTQYF
d_call: .; clone_size: .; v_call: TRBV3-1/TRBV3-2; j_call: TRBJ1-5; cdr3_nt: TGTGCCAGCAGCGCCCAGGGAAGCAATCAGCCCCAGCATTTT; cdr3_aa: CASSAQGSNQPQHF
d_call: TRBD2; clone_size: .; v_call: TRBV27; j_call: TRBJ2-3; cdr3_nt: TGTGCCAGCAGTTTCGGACTAGCGCTCACAGATACGCAGTATTTT; cdr3_aa: CASSFGLALTDTQYF
d_call: TRBD1; clone_size: .; v_call: TRBV11-1; j_call: TRBJ2-7; cdr3_nt: TGTGCCAGCAGCTCCGCGACGGACAGGGCTTCCGAGCAGTACTTC; cdr3_aa: CASSSATDRASEQYF
d_call: TRBD1; clone_size: .; v_call: TRBV5-1; j_call: TRBJ2-1; cdr3_nt: TGCGCCAGCAGCTTGGTACCCGGACAGGGGTACAATGAGCAGTTCTTC; cdr3_aa: CASSLVPGQGYNEQFF
d_call: TRBD2; clone_size: .; v_call: TRBV6-5; j_call: TRBJ2-2; cdr3_nt: TGTGCCAGCAGTTACCGGGGACTACCACCCACCGGGGAGCTGTTTTTT; cdr3_aa: CASSYRGLPPTGELFF
d_call: TRBD1; clone_size: .; v_call: TRBV15; j_call: TRBJ1-2; cdr3_nt: TGTGCCACCAGCAGCCCCCCGGGACAGAAAAATCATGGCTACACCTTC; cdr3_aa: CATSSPPGQKNHGYTF
d_call: .; clone_size: .; v_call: TRBV6-5; j_call: TRBJ1-1; cdr3_nt: TGTGCCAGCACGACAGGGAACACTGAAGCTTTCTTT; cdr3_aa: CASTTGNTEAFF
d_call: .; clone_size: .; v_call: TRBV7-9; j_call: TRBJ1-4; cdr3_nt: TGTGCCAGCAGCTTAGGACAGGCCGCAACTAATGAAAAACTGTTTTTT; cdr3_aa: CASSLGQAATNEKLFF
d_call: .; clone_size: .; v_call: TRBV2; j_call: TRBJ2-3; cdr3_nt: TGTGCCAGCAGTGAACCGGTTTTAGAGACAGCCAATACGCAGTATTTT; cdr3_aa: CASSEPVLETANTQYF
d_call: .; clone_size: .; v_call: TRBV5-1; j_call: TRBJ2-1; cdr3_nt: TGCGCCAGCAGCTTGGTGGGCCAGAGTGGCGATGAGCAGTTCTTC; cdr3_aa: CASSLVGQSGDEQFF
d_call: .; clone_size: .; v_call: TRBV27; j_call: TRBJ1-2; cdr3_nt: TGTGCCAGCAGTTTAGACAGTGACTATGGCTACACCTTC; cdr3_aa: CASSLDSDYGYTF
d_call: .; clone_size: .; v_call: TRBV28; j_call: TRBJ1-5; cdr3_nt: TGTGCCAGCACCACCGACAGGAGCGGCAATCAGCCCCAGCATTTT; cdr3_aa: CASTTDRSGNQPQHF
d_call: .; clone_size: .; v_call: TRBV10-3; j_call: TRBJ1-5; cdr3_nt: TGTGCCACACAGGAGGGCCTTCGGCCCCAGCATTTT; cdr3_aa: CATQEGLRPQHF
d_call: .; clone_size: .; v_call: TRBV4-2; j_call: TRBJ1-5; cdr3_nt: TGTGCCAGCAGCCAACCCCCCAGGAATCAGCCCCAGCATTTT; cdr3_aa: CASSQPPRNQPQHF
d_call: TRBD2; clone_size: .; v_call: TRBV4-3; j_call: TRBJ2-5; cdr3_nt: TGCGCCAGCAGCCAAGAAGGGCGGGGGGCAAGGGAGACCCAGTACTTC; cdr3_aa: CASSQEGRGARETQYF